The table lists the clone carrying this TCR beta chain with many counts. Its antigen remains unidentified. V gave up 7 bases and J gave up 11 bases; unmatched junction bases: 9. CDR3 length: 14 amino acids. The sample comes from a study of Graves' ophthalmopathy and Graves' hyperthyroidism. Study-wide context: Ophthalmopathy absent within 18 months of follow-up marked hyperthyroidism as stable. General study results and limits: The model forecast ophthalmopathy progression, reaching roughly 71% sensitivity and about 75% specificity. Also, most clonotypes expanded in the thyroid above 0.001 frequency appeared in blood. Using 13 signatures, a model distinguished ophthalmopathy from stable hyperthyroidism, reaching just under 90% sensitivity and 80% to 83% specificity.

Investigators amplified TCR beta CDR3 regions from RNA transcripts. First-round RT-PCR employed HTBI primers, with a second-round multiplex PCR after it. TCRdb re-called the multiplex PCR reads through MiXCR, storing one row per CDR3 protein. This repertoire shows 1 million to 1.3 million distinct CDR3 sequences, 35% to 40% found once; its top ten account for 11%. The chain joins TRBV12-3 or TRBV12-4 to TRBJ1-4; TRBD1 matches at 11 bases. Sequenced material: peripheral blood or thyroid tissue (not recorded which). The sequence was collected from an adult man with Graves' hyperthyroidism. The DNA of the CDR3 is TGTGCCAGCACGCCGTGGGACAGGGGGGAGAAACTGTTTTTT. It encodes CASTPWDRGEKLFF.